A selection of T cell receptor beta chains follows, all from one sample in a study of blood T cell repertoires in COVID-19. Sequenced by immunoSEQ multiplex PCR; TCRdb stores in-frame clones only, minus some. The repertoire holds 350,000 to 500,000 clones, with about 88% as singletons. Sequenced: PBMCs or T cells enriched from blood (not recorded which). All receptors come from a young woman who had been exposed to COVID-19. The CDR3 runs from the conserved cysteine through the conserved F or W. A D gene is named only where the DNA matches it firmly. The size field is filled for only some rows; it gives once, few, many or a size class.

clone size: .
D gene: TRBD2
J gene: TRBJ2-7
V gene: TRBV25-1
CDR3 DNA: TGTGCCAGCAGTGGCGGGGGACGGACGTACTTC
CDR3 protein: CASSGGGRTYF

clone size: .
D gene: .
J gene: TRBJ2-5
V gene: TRBV5-1
CDR3 DNA: TGCGCCAGCAGCTCGCGAGGGGGGGTTTCGCCCGAAGAGACCCAGTACTTC
CDR3 protein: CASSSRGGVSPEETQYF

clone size: once
D gene: .
J gene: TRBJ1-2
V gene: TRBV28
CDR3 DNA: TGTGCCAGCAGTTTGTTGGCGGGGGTTAACTATGGCTACACCTTC
CDR3 protein: CASSLLAGVNYGYTF

clone size: .
D gene: .
J gene: TRBJ1-1
V gene: TRBV9
CDR3 DNA: TGTGCCAGCAGCGTAGACGAGGGCAGATGGAACACTGAAGCTTTCTTT
CDR3 protein: CASSVDEGRWNTEAFF

clone size: .
D gene: .
J gene: TRBJ2-7
V gene: TRBV28
CDR3 DNA: TGTGCCAGCAGATTACAGGGTACCTACGAGCAGTACTTC
CDR3 protein: CASRLQGTYEQYF

clone size: .
D gene: TRBD2
J gene: TRBJ2-7
V gene: TRBV18
CDR3 DNA: TGTGCCAGCTCACCGGGACTAGCGGGAGGTGCCTACGAGCAGTACTTC
CDR3 protein: CASSPGLAGGAYEQYF

clone size: .
D gene: .
J gene: TRBJ1-3
V gene: TRBV29-1
CDR3 DNA: TGCAGCGTAGACCTCAGGGATTCGGGAAACACCATATATTTT
CDR3 protein: CSVDLRDSGNTIYF

clone size: .
D gene: .
J gene: TRBJ2-5
V gene: TRBV5-1
CDR3 DNA: TGCGCCAGCAGCCCCGGGGGCCAAGAGACCCAGTACTTC
CDR3 protein: CASSPGGQETQYF

clone size: .
D gene: .
J gene: TRBJ1-2
V gene: TRBV7-8
CDR3 DNA: TGTGCCAGCAGCTTATCCCCCGGGGGGCTCGATGGCTACACCTTC
CDR3 protein: CASSLSPGGLDGYTF

clone size: .
D gene: .
J gene: TRBJ2-1
V gene: TRBV6-5
CDR3 DNA: TGTGCCAGCAGTAAACAGGGGGGGGTGAATGAGCAGTTCTTC
CDR3 protein: CASSKQGGVNEQFF

clone size: .
D gene: .
J gene: TRBJ1-5
V gene: TRBV7-8
CDR3 DNA: TGTGCCAGCAGTAGAAGGGAGGTAGGCAATCAGCCCCAGCATTTT
CDR3 protein: CASSRREVGNQPQHF

clone size: .
D gene: .
J gene: TRBJ2-7
V gene: TRBV5-4
CDR3 DNA: TGTGCCAGCAGCTCGCTGAACGCCTTAGTATACGAGCAGTACTTC
CDR3 protein: CASSSLNALVYEQYF

clone size: .
D gene: .
J gene: TRBJ2-3
V gene: TRBV2
CDR3 DNA: TGTGCCAGTCTTGTTGCAGGTAGCACAGATACGCAGTATTTT
CDR3 protein: CASLVAGSTDTQYF

clone size: .
D gene: TRBD1
J gene: TRBJ1-5
V gene: TRBV30
CDR3 DNA: TGTGCCTGGAGTGCCGGGACAGGGGGGCAGCCCCAGCATTTT
CDR3 protein: CAWSAGTGGQPQHF

clone size: .
D gene: .
J gene: TRBJ2-4
V gene: TRBV5-1
CDR3 DNA: TGCGCCAGCAGCTTGGGACAAGTAGCCAAAAACATTCAGTACTTC
CDR3 protein: CASSLGQVAKNIQYF

clone size: .
D gene: .
J gene: TRBJ1-1
V gene: TRBV4-2
CDR3 DNA: TGTGCCAGCAGCCCTGGCGGGGCCCTGAACACTGAAGCTTTCTTT
CDR3 protein: CASSPGGALNTEAFF

clone size: few
D gene: TRBD1
J gene: TRBJ1-5
V gene: TRBV15
CDR3 DNA: TGTGCCACCAGCAAAACCGGGACAGGGTACTTTCTAAATCAGCCCCAGCATTTT
CDR3 protein: CATSKTGTGYFLNQPQHF

clone size: .
D gene: .
J gene: TRBJ2-1
V gene: TRBV18
CDR3 DNA: TGTGCCAGCGCGTATAGCGGAGAGAACAATGAGCAGTTCTTC
CDR3 protein: CASAYSGENNEQFF

clone size: once
D gene: .
J gene: TRBJ1-1
V gene: TRBV5-1
CDR3 DNA: TGCGCCAGCAGCCCAAGGCCGGGGGGCACTGAAGCTTTCTTT
CDR3 protein: CASSPRPGGTEAFF

clone size: .
D gene: .
J gene: TRBJ1-6
V gene: TRBV1
CDR3 DNA: TGCACCAGCAGCCAAGCCCCCGCAGGGACACCCCTCCACTTT
CDR3 protein: CTSSQAPAGTPLHF

clone size: .
D gene: .
J gene: TRBJ1-2
V gene: TRBV19
CDR3 DNA: TGTGCCAGTAGTGGACTCTATGGCTACACCTTC
CDR3 protein: CASSGLYGYTF

clone size: few
D gene: .
J gene: TRBJ2-1
V gene: TRBV15
CDR3 DNA: TGTGCCACCAGCCTAGCGCCAAGGGTTTACAATGAGCAGTTCTTC
CDR3 protein: CATSLAPRVYNEQFF

clone size: .
D gene: TRBD1
J gene: TRBJ1-5
V gene: TRBV28
CDR3 DNA: TGTGCCAGCACCCAACCGGGACAGGGCAATCAGCCCCAGCATTTT
CDR3 protein: CASTQPGQGNQPQHF

clone size: .
D gene: .
J gene: TRBJ2-5
V gene: TRBV19
CDR3 DNA: TGTGCCAGTAGTAAAGGGATACTAGCCCAAGAGACCCAGTACTTC
CDR3 protein: CASSKGILAQETQYF

clone size: .
D gene: .
J gene: TRBJ2-3
V gene: TRBV2
CDR3 DNA: TGTGCCAGCAGTGGGCTCCAGCGGCATACGCAGTATTTT
CDR3 protein: CASSGLQRHTQYF

clone size: .
D gene: .
J gene: TRBJ2-3
V gene: TRBV7-2
CDR3 DNA: TGTGCCAGCAGCTTAAGGGCGGGGGCCGCCCGCCTGGGTACGCAGTATTTT
CDR3 protein: CASSLRAGAARLGTQYF

clone size: .
D gene: .
J gene: TRBJ2-2
V gene: TRBV10-1
CDR3 DNA: TGCGCCAGCAGCCTTGACTACACCGGGGAGCTGTTTTTT
CDR3 protein: CASSLDYTGELFF

clone size: .
D gene: TRBD1
J gene: TRBJ1-2
V gene: TRBV9
CDR3 DNA: TGTGCCAGCAGCCCCGGGGGAGGGGACAGGGTTTATGGCTACACCTTC
CDR3 protein: CASSPGGGDRVYGYTF

clone size: .
D gene: .
J gene: TRBJ2-3
V gene: TRBV7-2
CDR3 DNA: TGTGCCAGCAGCTTAGCGGGGCGGGGCGCAGATACGCAGTATTTT
CDR3 protein: CASSLAGRGADTQYF

clone size: .
D gene: .
J gene: TRBJ1-1
V gene: TRBV7-2
CDR3 DNA: TGTGCCAGCAGCTTAACCGCGGGTAGATATCCTGTGGACACTGAAGCTTTCTTT
CDR3 protein: CASSLTAGRYPVDTEAFF

clone size: .
D gene: .
J gene: TRBJ1-2
V gene: TRBV2
CDR3 DNA: TGTGCCAGCAGTGGCAGGGTGGTTGCTGGCTACACCTTC
CDR3 protein: CASSGRVVAGYTF

clone size: .
D gene: TRBD2
J gene: TRBJ2-1
V gene: TRBV20-1
CDR3 DNA: TGCAGTGCTAGTCGCAGACTAGCGGGAGGGCCTGGTAATGAGCAGTTCTTC
CDR3 protein: CSASRRLAGGPGNEQFF

clone size: .
D gene: .
J gene: TRBJ2-7
V gene: TRBV27
CDR3 DNA: TGTGCCAGCAGTTTAAAAGGGCTGCCCACAGAGCGGGAGCAGTACTTC
CDR3 protein: CASSLKGLPTEREQYF

clone size: once
D gene: TRBD2
J gene: TRBJ2-2
V gene: TRBV7-6
CDR3 DNA: TGTGCCAGCAGCTTAGCATCTAGCGGGGGCATCGGGGAGCTGTTTTTT
CDR3 protein: CASSLASSGGIGELFF

clone size: .
D gene: .
J gene: TRBJ1-5
V gene: TRBV6-1
CDR3 DNA: TGTGCCAGCAGCGGACAAAGCAATCAGCCCCAGCATTTT
CDR3 protein: CASSGQSNQPQHF

clone size: .
D gene: .
J gene: TRBJ2-5
V gene: TRBV30
CDR3 DNA: TGTGCCTGGAGTAGAGGGGGGGAAGAGACCCAGTACTTC
CDR3 protein: CAWSRGGEETQYF

clone size: .
D gene: TRBD2
J gene: TRBJ2-1
V gene: TRBV4-1
CDR3 DNA: TGCGCCAGCAGCCAAGATGTGAGGACTAGCGGCAATGAGCAGTTCTTC
CDR3 protein: CASSQDVRTSGNEQFF

clone size: .
D gene: TRBD1
J gene: TRBJ2-2
V gene: TRBV7-6
CDR3 DNA: TGTGCCAGCAGATATGACAGGGGGCGCGGTGGAGGGGAGCTGTTTTTT
CDR3 protein: CASRYDRGRGGGELFF

clone size: .
D gene: .
J gene: TRBJ1-5
V gene: TRBV5-1
CDR3 DNA: TGCGCCAGCAGCTTTGGAGGTAGCAATCAGCCCCAGCATTTT
CDR3 protein: CASSFGGSNQPQHF

clone size: few
D gene: .
J gene: TRBJ1-1
V gene: TRBV6-1
CDR3 DNA: TGTGCCAGCAGTGACCAGGGGTACACTGAAGCTTTCTTT
CDR3 protein: CASSDQGYTEAFF

clone size: .
D gene: .
J gene: TRBJ2-7
V gene: TRBV5-6
CDR3 DNA: TGTGCCAGCAGCCCCAGAGTTCAAGGGCCGGCGGGGCCCAACGAGCAGTACTTC
CDR3 protein: CASSPRVQGPAGPNEQYF

clone size: .
D gene: TRBD1
J gene: TRBJ2-3
V gene: TRBV6-5
CDR3 DNA: TGTGCCAGCAGGGACAGGGGCTCAACAGATACGCAGTATTTT
CDR3 protein: CASRDRGSTDTQYF

clone size: .
D gene: TRBD1
J gene: TRBJ1-2
V gene: TRBV28
CDR3 DNA: TGTGCCAGCAGTTTACAGGGGGACTATGGCTACACCTTC
CDR3 protein: CASSLQGDYGYTF

clone size: .
D gene: TRBD2
J gene: TRBJ2-1
V gene: TRBV19
CDR3 DNA: TGTGCCAGTAGGACTAGCGGGAGCGGCAATGAGCAGTTCTTC
CDR3 protein: CASRTSGSGNEQFF

clone size: .
D gene: .
J gene: TRBJ1-6
V gene: TRBV21-1
CDR3 DNA: TGTGCCAGCAGCAAAGACAAATATAATTCACCCCTCCACTTT
CDR3 protein: CASSKDKYNSPLHF

clone size: .
D gene: .
J gene: TRBJ2-7
V gene: TRBV28
CDR3 DNA: TGTGCCAGCAGTTTATTGAGCGGCGACACTTTCGAGCAGTACTTC
CDR3 protein: CASSLLSGDTFEQYF

clone size: once
D gene: TRBD1
J gene: TRBJ1-5
V gene: TRBV25-1
CDR3 DNA: TGTGCCAGCAGTAACAATACCGGGACAGGGAGCAATCAGCCCCAGCATTTT
CDR3 protein: CASSNNTGTGSNQPQHF

clone size: .
D gene: .
J gene: TRBJ1-1
V gene: TRBV27
CDR3 DNA: TGTGCCAGCAGCTTGCGTTGGAACACTGAAGCTTTCTTT
CDR3 protein: CASSLRWNTEAFF

clone size: .
D gene: TRBD1
J gene: TRBJ2-5
V gene: TRBV28
CDR3 DNA: TGTGCCAGCATGAACGTGGGACAGCAAGAGACCCAGTACTTC
CDR3 protein: CASMNVGQQETQYF

clone size: few
D gene: .
J gene: TRBJ2-6
V gene: TRBV24-1
CDR3 DNA: TGTGCCACCAGTGGGAGGAGCTCTGGGGCCAACGTCCTGACTTTC
CDR3 protein: CATSGRSSGANVLTF

clone size: .
D gene: .
J gene: TRBJ2-7
V gene: TRBV6-6
CDR3 DNA: TGTGCCAGCACTTACGGGATGACTACCCCCCTGGAAGAGCAGTACTTC
CDR3 protein: CASTYGMTTPLEEQYF

clone size: .
D gene: .
J gene: TRBJ1-1
V gene: TRBV7-2
CDR3 DNA: TGTGCCAGCAGCCAGGACAGTCTTCGGCTCACTGAAGCTTTCTTT
CDR3 protein: CASSQDSLRLTEAFF

clone size: many
D gene: .
J gene: TRBJ1-6
V gene: TRBV18
CDR3 DNA: TGTGCCAGCTCACCAACAGGGAATAATTCACCCCTCCACTTT
CDR3 protein: CASSPTGNNSPLHF

clone size: .
D gene: .
J gene: TRBJ1-1
V gene: TRBV6-5
CDR3 DNA: TGTGCCAGCAGCCCAGACGGGGTGAACACTGAAGCTTTCTTT
CDR3 protein: CASSPDGVNTEAFF

clone size: .
D gene: .
J gene: TRBJ1-4
V gene: TRBV18
CDR3 DNA: TGTGCCAGCTCACCACGACAGACGTATGAAAAACTGTTTTTT
CDR3 protein: CASSPRQTYEKLFF